Listed below are T cell receptor beta chains from one sample, sequenced in a study of blood T cell repertoires in COVID-19. Sequenced by immunoSEQ multiplex PCR; TCRdb stores in-frame clones only, minus some. Of some 150,000 clones listed, approximately 82% were seen once; the top ten hold 13% to 15%. The sample was PBMCs or T cells enriched from blood (not recorded which). These receptors came from a man aged 50 to 60 who had recovered from COVID-19. The CDR3 runs from the conserved cysteine through the conserved F or W. The D gene is left open where the match is weak. Rows give clone size only sometimes, using once, few, many, or a class for an expanded clone.

CDR3 length	D gene	V gene	clone size	J gene	CDR3 protein	CDR3 DNA
15	TRBD1	TRBV6-4	-	TRBJ1-2	CASSPIGQGSYGYTF	TGTGCCAGCAGCCCAATTGGACAGGGGTCCTATGGCTACACCTTC
14	TRBD1	TRBV19	once	TRBJ1-1	CASSIDRGQGEAFF	TGTGCCAGTAGTATAGACCGAGGACAGGGTGAAGCTTTCTTT
16	-	TRBV15	once	TRBJ1-5	CATSRDPTGLNQPQHF	TGTGCCACCAGCAGAGATCCTACAGGCCTCAATCAGCCCCAGCATTTT
15	-	TRBV6-1	-	TRBJ1-4	CASSESGATNEKLFF	TGTGCCAGCAGTGAGTCCGGTGCAACTAATGAAAAACTGTTTTTT
16	TRBD2	TRBV5-1	-	TRBJ2-7	CASSWMLAGGRYEQYF	TGCGCCAGCAGTTGGATGCTAGCGGGGGGCCGCTACGAGCAGTACTTC
15	-	TRBV30	once	TRBJ2-5	CAWSGRVSLRETQYF	TGTGCCTGGAGTGGCAGGGTCTCGTTACGGGAGACCCAGTACTTC
14	-	TRBV7-2	-	TRBJ1-1	CASSFRTEGTEAFF	TGTGCCAGCAGCTTCCGGACGGAGGGCACTGAAGCTTTCTTT
16	-	TRBV2	-	TRBJ2-2	CASSNLGARGTGELFF	TGTGCCAGCAGTAACTTGGGGGCACGAGGCACCGGGGAGCTGTTTTTT
15	-	TRBV2	-	TRBJ2-2	CASSGNTGFTGELFF	TGTGCCAGCAGTGGGAATACAGGGTTCACCGGGGAGCTGTTTTTT
16	TRBD2	TRBV10-3	-	TRBJ2-1	CAIRNIAGGSYNEQFF	TGTGCCATTAGAAATATAGCGGGGGGGTCCTACAATGAGCAGTTCTTC
11	-	TRBV29-1	-	TRBJ1-3	CSGWEGNTIYF	TGCAGCGGTTGGGAGGGAAACACCATATATTTT